The clone carrying this TCR beta chain was seen once. Its antigen is unknown. These data come from a study of CD8+CD57+ T cells in acquired aplastic anemia. Study overall: DNA recovered from sorted CD4+ and CD8+ cells had a mean of around 3.2 ug. Notes on the study in general: Overlapping CD8+ CDR3 repertoires of patients and controls contained approximately 29 shared sequences.

All sequencing subjects had displayed CD8+CD57+ cell expansion on flow cytometry. Receipt of therapy had not occurred in any patient by the time of blood sampling. J lost 5 bases, V lost 0 bases, and 4 bases had no gene match. The CDR3 extends over 15 amino acids. CDR1 is SGDLS, CDR2 YYNGEE, per germline. Genomic DNA, serving as template, underwent TCR beta VDJ and CDR3 profiling. MiXCR, run by TCRdb on the reads, gives a single entry per CDR3 protein. The repertoire holds about 470,000 distinct CDR3 sequences, with approximately 32% as singletons. This TCR was recovered from a human donor with aplastic anemia. The chain joins TRBV9 to TRBJ2-1; 8 bases line up with TRBD2. Specimen: sorted CD4+, CD8+, or CD8+CD57+ T cells (not recorded which) from PBMCs. CDR3: CASSVARGLDNEQFF. CDR3 sequence (DNA): TGTGCCAGCAGCGTAGCTAGGGGACTAGACAATGAGCAGTTCTTC.